These 10 T cell receptor beta chains originate from one sample sequenced in a study of CXCR3-negative and CXCR3-positive naive CD8 T cells. 5' RACE that incorporated UMI labels was used to prepare the TRB cDNA libraries. TCRdb re-called the 5' RACE reads and gives one entry per CDR3 protein, without DNA. This listing includes about 62,000 distinct CDR3 sequences. Sequencing used naive CXCR3- CD8+ T cells from blood. Stated subset: CD45RO-CCR7+CD27+CD95- naive CD8+ T cells lacking CXCR3 (TNR3-). The receptors derive from a human donor in good health. Some clones in this sample may be carry-over from other donors' samples.

The chain carries TRBV28 and TRBJ2-5. CDR3 length: 14 residues. Germline V gives CDR1 MDHEN, CDR2 SYDVKM. The CDR3 loop reads CASSFGRGQETQYF.

The gene calls are TRBV11-1 and TRBJ2-2. The CDR3 totals 12 residues. Germline V gene lookup returns CDR1 SGHAT and CDR2 FQDESV (reference sequence). CDR3 residues: CASSLESGELFF.

J is TRBJ2-7 and V is TRBV14; no DNA is available, so the TRBD2 call from TCRdb remains unchecked. CDR3 size: 14 residues. In germline, CDR1 is SGHDN, CDR2 FVKESK. The CDR3 loop is CASSPKRGGNEQYF.

The CDR3: CASSVNTGELFF. The chain is built from TRBV7-2 and TRBJ2-2. The CDR3 loop spans 12 amino acids. Looked up from germline, CDR1 is SGHTA and CDR2 is FQGNSA. Together with reference TRBV7-2 and TRBJ2-2, the CDR3 gives the full variable domain: GAGVSQSPSNKVTEKGKDVELRCDPISGHTALYWYRQSLGQGLEFLIYFQGNSAPDKSGLPSDRFSAERTGGSVSTLTIQRTQQEDSAVYLCASSVNTGELFFGEGSRLTVL.

V gene TRBV29-1 combines with J gene TRBJ2-1; TCRdb's D call, TRBD2, is unchecked because there is no DNA. From germline, CDR1 is SQVTM and CDR2 ANQGSEA. This CDR3 has 15 amino acids. The CDR3 loop is CSVEDQRGTHNEQFF.

The chain links TRBV29-1 to TRBJ1-1; TCRdb indicates TRBD1, and absent DNA this call remains unverified. The CDR3 consists of 11 residues. The germline V gene has CDR1 SQVTM and CDR2 ANQGSEA. CDR3 in amino acids: CITGPSTEAFF.

The CDR3 sequence is CSVAPGTVNYEQYF. This chain joins TRBV29-1 and TRBJ2-7; absent DNA, TCRdb's TRBD1 call cannot be checked. Germline lookup yields CDR1 SQVTM and CDR2 ANQGSEA. This CDR3 has 14 residues.

The genes are TRBV7-6 and TRBJ2-3; the D call from TCRdb, TRBD2, cannot be confirmed without DNA. The germline CDR1 and CDR2 sequences are SGHVS and FNYEAQ. The CDR3 runs 17 residues. CDR3 loop: CASSLAGTSRGTDTQYF.

This chain connects TRBV2 to TRBJ2-3; TCRdb lists TRBD2, though no DNA is available to test this call. This CDR3 is built from 14 residues. Germline V CDR1 and CDR2: SNHLY, FYNNEI. CDR3 region: CASGKSEEQYTQYF.

The V call is TRBV7-9, the J call TRBJ1-1; TCRdb lists TRBD1, though no DNA is available to test this call. The CDR3 contains 14 residues. Germline V gene data show CDR1 as SEHNR and CDR2 as FQNEAQ (reference sequence). The CDR3 loop is CASTISFQGPEAFF.